This is a list of T cell receptor beta chains from one sample in a study of CD8+ T cells in alopecia areata. TCRdb's copy holds only in-frame clones and misses some; the assay was immunoSEQ multiplex PCR. The profile shows about 160,000 clones, about 71% of them singletons. The material was CD4+ T cells sorted from blood, obtained at week 4, from a patient treated with tofacitinib. Source of these receptors: a human donor with alopecia areata. The CDR3 runs from the conserved cysteine through the conserved F or W. Fields, in order: D gene, J gene, V gene, clone size, CDR3 DNA, CDR3 protein. The D gene is left open where the match is weak. Expanded clones get a size class; other rows say once, few or many, or leave the size out.

D gene: -; J gene: TRBJ2-7; V gene: TRBV2; clone size: -; CDR3 DNA: TGTGCCAGCAGCTGGGACTCGGGCTCCTACGAGCAGTACTTC; CDR3 protein: CASSWDSGSYEQYF
D gene: TRBD2; J gene: TRBJ2-3; V gene: TRBV15; clone size: once; CDR3 DNA: TGTGCCACCAGCAGATCCCGACTAGCGGGGCGGACAGATACGCAGTATTTT; CDR3 protein: CATSRSRLAGRTDTQYF
D gene: -; J gene: TRBJ2-6; V gene: TRBV14; clone size: few; CDR3 DNA: TGTGCCAGCAGTTACAGCGTCTCTGGGGCCAACGTCCTGACTTTC; CDR3 protein: CASSYSVSGANVLTF
D gene: -; J gene: TRBJ2-7; V gene: TRBV27; clone size: -; CDR3 DNA: TGTGCCAGCAGTTTTAGGGGGGGCGGCCACGAGCAGTACTTC; CDR3 protein: CASSFRGGGHEQYF
D gene: TRBD1; J gene: TRBJ2-7; V gene: TRBV7-2; clone size: -; CDR3 DNA: TGTGCCAGCAGCAAACAGGGGACAGATGCCTACGAGCAGTACTTC; CDR3 protein: CASSKQGTDAYEQYF
D gene: -; J gene: TRBJ2-7; V gene: TRBV7-8; clone size: -; CDR3 DNA: TGTGCCAGCAGCTTAGTAGGCGAGCAGTACTTC; CDR3 protein: CASSLVGEQYF
D gene: -; J gene: TRBJ1-4; V gene: TRBV7-6; clone size: -; CDR3 DNA: TGTGCCAGCAACGAATCTCCTTCGGCGGGCTCAAAACTGTTTTTT; CDR3 protein: CASNESPSAGSKLFF
D gene: -; J gene: TRBJ1-3; V gene: TRBV27; clone size: few; CDR3 DNA: TGTGCCAGCAGTTCCTGGTCTGGAAACACCATATATTTT; CDR3 protein: CASSSWSGNTIYF
D gene: -; J gene: TRBJ1-5; V gene: TRBV29-1; clone size: once; CDR3 DNA: TGCAGCGTCGCCACAGGGTCCAATCAGCCCCAGCATTTT; CDR3 protein: CSVATGSNQPQHF
D gene: -; J gene: TRBJ1-2; V gene: TRBV30; clone size: -; CDR3 DNA: TGTGCCTGGAGTTCGATACCGGGTGGCTACACCTTC; CDR3 protein: CAWSSIPGGYTF
D gene: -; J gene: TRBJ1-5; V gene: TRBV9; clone size: -; CDR3 DNA: TGTGCCAGCAGCGTAGAAGGATCGAGTCAGCCCCAGCATTTT; CDR3 protein: CASSVEGSSQPQHF
D gene: -; J gene: TRBJ2-5; V gene: TRBV30; clone size: -; CDR3 DNA: TGTGCCTGGAGGGGCTACCAAGAGACCCAGTACTTC; CDR3 protein: CAWRGYQETQYF